These T cell receptor beta chains were read from a single sample in a study of blood T cell repertoires in COVID-19. Assay used: immunoSEQ multiplex PCR; TCRdb lists only in-frame clones, some missing. Here the sample spans approximately 91,000 clones, 80% being singletons. The material sequenced was peripheral blood. All receptors come from a human donor in a cohort sampled during active COVID-19. The CDR3 runs from the conserved cysteine through the conserved F or W. D genes are given only for firm matches. Part of the rows lack a size; the others show once, few, many or a class for expanded clones.

cdr3_nt,cdr3_aa,j_call,d_call,v_call,clone_size
TGTGCCAGCAGTCCCACCGGGACAGGGGCCTACTACGAGCAGTACTTC,CASSPTGTGAYYEQYF,TRBJ2-7,TRBD1,TRBV28,NA
TGTGCCAGCAGCGCGGGACTTCATAGCAATCAGCCCCAGCATTTT,CASSAGLHSNQPQHF,TRBJ1-5,NA,TRBV5-8,NA
TGTGCCAGCAGTTTGGTCCCGGGACAGGGGAATGGCTACACCTTC,CASSLVPGQGNGYTF,TRBJ1-2,TRBD1,TRBV28,NA
TGTGCCAGCAGTTTAGGGGGCAGGGCCTATGGCTACACCTTC,CASSLGGRAYGYTF,TRBJ1-2,NA,TRBV27,NA
TGTGCCAGCAGACCAGGGGGCCTTCGCTATGGCTACACCTTC,CASRPGGLRYGYTF,TRBJ1-2,TRBD1,TRBV3-1/TRBV3-2,NA
TGTGCCAGCAGCTTCTACGACAGGGTCACCGGGGAGCTGTTTTTT,CASSFYDRVTGELFF,TRBJ2-2,TRBD1,TRBV5-6,NA
TGTGCCAGCAGCCTAACAGGGGGGTGGCAGTACTTC,CASSLTGGWQYF,TRBJ2-7,TRBD1,TRBV7-2,NA
TGTGCCAGCAGTGTGGGGGGGCAGGCTGGAAACACCATATATTTT,CASSVGGQAGNTIYF,TRBJ1-3,NA,TRBV2,NA
TGTGCCAGCAGTTGGGGACAGGGGATCGCTGAAGCTTTCTTT,CASSWGQGIAEAFF,TRBJ1-1,TRBD1,TRBV27,few
TGTGCCAGCAGCCAAGGCCTACGGTCGGGTGTCCTGACTTTC,CASSQGLRSGVLTF,TRBJ2-6,NA,TRBV4-2,NA
TGTGCCAGCAGCTTAGGTCGACAGTTGAACACTGAAGCTTTCTTT,CASSLGRQLNTEAFF,TRBJ1-1,NA,TRBV7-9,NA
TGTGCCAGCTCATCGGGACTAGCGGTCTCCTACGAGCAGTACTTC,CASSSGLAVSYEQYF,TRBJ2-7,TRBD2,TRBV18,NA
TGTGCCAGCAGCCACGGACCGGGGTCAGGAGGGTACTTC,CASSHGPGSGGYF,TRBJ2-7,NA,TRBV3-1/TRBV3-2,once
TGTGCCAGCAGCTTAATTTTTGCGGGAGGGCCGCGACATGAGCAGTTCTTC,CASSLIFAGGPRHEQFF,TRBJ2-1,TRBD2,TRBV7-2,NA
TGTGCCAGCGGTCGGGGTTCAACTAATGAAAAACTGTTTTTT,CASGRGSTNEKLFF,TRBJ1-4,NA,TRBV19,few
TGTGCCAGCTCACGACTTGCCACAGATACGCAGTATTTT,CASSRLATDTQYF,TRBJ2-3,NA,TRBV18,NA
TGTGCCAGCAGTGGAGCCCTGTATGGCTACACCTTC,CASSGALYGYTF,TRBJ1-2,NA,TRBV12-3/TRBV12-4,NA
TGTGCCAGCAGCTTAGTACCTAGCGGGAGCTACGAGCAGTACTTC,CASSLVPSGSYEQYF,TRBJ2-7,TRBD2,TRBV11-2,NA
TGTGCCAGCAACTTGTGGGGCGCGGGACGGGACTACGAGCAGTACTTC,CASNLWGAGRDYEQYF,TRBJ2-7,NA,TRBV5-6,NA
TGTGCCAGCAGTGACCGCGGGAGGCTTGGTACGCAGTATTTT,CASSDRGRLGTQYF,TRBJ2-3,TRBD2,TRBV6-1,NA
TGTGCTAGTGGTTTTGCCAGGGGATTTGGCGGCTACACCTTC,CASGFARGFGGYTF,TRBJ1-2,NA,TRBV12-5,NA
TGTGCCAGTAGTATTTTGGGGACAGGCAATCAGCCCCAGCATTTT,CASSILGTGNQPQHF,TRBJ1-5,TRBD1,TRBV19,few
TGTGCCAGCAGCCAAGCCAGGGGCGGATCACCCCTCCACTTT,CASSQARGGSPLHF,TRBJ1-6,NA,TRBV16,NA
TGTGCCAGCAAGCGCGAGGCTGGGGCCAACGTCCTGACTTTC,CASKREAGANVLTF,TRBJ2-6,NA,TRBV6-5,NA
TGTGCCAGCAGCGCTCAAGCTAGCGGGGGTACTGAGCAGTTCTTC,CASSAQASGGTEQFF,TRBJ2-1,TRBD2,TRBV7-9,once
TGTGCCATCGGACCGGGACAGGGGAATGAAAAACTGTTTTTT,CAIGPGQGNEKLFF,TRBJ1-4,TRBD1,TRBV10-3,NA
TGTGCCAGCAGTTACTCCAGGGGGAGGCATGAAAAACTGTTTTTT,CASSYSRGRHEKLFF,TRBJ1-4,TRBD1,TRBV6-5,once
TGTGCCAGCAGCGTCAGAACTAGCGGTACAACTGAGCAGTTCTTC,CASSVRTSGTTEQFF,TRBJ2-1,TRBD2,TRBV9,once
TGCGCCAGCAGCTTGACACTACACTCTGGGGCCAACGTCCTGACTTTC,CASSLTLHSGANVLTF,TRBJ2-6,NA,TRBV5-1,NA
TGTGCCAGCAGCTTTGAGGGAGCGGGTGAATCTTACAATGAGCAGTTCTTC,CASSFEGAGESYNEQFF,TRBJ2-1,NA,TRBV7-6,NA
TGTGCCAGCAGTCGGGACTCCTCGCCGTACTTC,CASSRDSSPYF,TRBJ2-7,NA,TRBV12-3/TRBV12-4,NA
TGTGCCAGCAGCTTTTGGGGGCCTGGGGCCAACGTCCTGACTTTC,CASSFWGPGANVLTF,TRBJ2-6,NA,TRBV7-9,NA
TGCGCCAGCAGCTTGGGGGGACTAGCGGTTTACGAGCAGTACTTC,CASSLGGLAVYEQYF,TRBJ2-7,TRBD2,TRBV5-1,NA
TGTGCCTGGAGTGAGACTAGCAGCCCCTACGAGCAGTACTTC,CAWSETSSPYEQYF,TRBJ2-7,TRBD2,TRBV30,NA
TGTGCCAGCAGGTTCGTGACAGGGAGCAATCAGCCCCAGCATTTT,CASRFVTGSNQPQHF,TRBJ1-5,TRBD1,TRBV6-5,few
TGTGCCAGCAGCGAACAGGGGTCTGGGGCCAACGTCCTGACTTTC,CASSEQGSGANVLTF,TRBJ2-6,TRBD1,TRBV14,NA
TGTGCCAGTAGGCCCGGCGGAACCTACGAGCAGTACTTC,CASRPGGTYEQYF,TRBJ2-7,NA,TRBV19,NA
TGTGCCAGTAGACCAACCGGACAGGGACCAGAGACCCAGTACTTC,CASRPTGQGPETQYF,TRBJ2-5,TRBD1,TRBV19,NA
TGTGCCAGCAGCCCACAATCCCTAGGAGAGACCCAGTACTTC,CASSPQSLGETQYF,TRBJ2-5,NA,TRBV7-3,NA
TGTGCCAGCAGTTTTGCAGGGGCCTTGGATGGCTACACCTTC,CASSFAGALDGYTF,TRBJ1-2,NA,TRBV27,NA
TGTGCCAGTAACGACTTCCGGGGCACAGATACGCAGTATTTT,CASNDFRGTDTQYF,TRBJ2-3,NA,TRBV19,NA
TGTGCTAGTGGCCCCCCGACAGGGGTAAATGGGGCCAACGTCCTGACTTTC,CASGPPTGVNGANVLTF,TRBJ2-6,TRBD1,TRBV12-5,NA
TGTGCCAGTAGTACCCGACAGGGAACTGAAGCTTTCTTT,CASSTRQGTEAFF,TRBJ1-1,TRBD1,TRBV19,once
TGTGCCAGCCAAACTAGCGGACACTCCAATGAGCAGTTCTTC,CASQTSGHSNEQFF,TRBJ2-1,TRBD2,TRBV7-3,NA
TGTGCCAGCAGCTTCCAGGAATATGGCTACACCTTC,CASSFQEYGYTF,TRBJ1-2,NA,TRBV11-2,NA
TGTGCCAGCAGTTTAGGGGCAGCAAAACTGTTTTTT,CASSLGAAKLFF,TRBJ1-4,NA,TRBV12-3/TRBV12-4,NA
TGCGCCAGCAGCTTGCCAGGTACCCCCCACGAGCAGTACTTC,CASSLPGTPHEQYF,TRBJ2-7,NA,TRBV5-1,NA
TGTGCCAGCAGCGTAGGGACATTGCCTTCTTTAGGTCCTTCTTACGAGCAGTACTTC,CASSVGTLPSLGPSYEQYF,TRBJ2-7,NA,TRBV9,NA
TGCGCCAGCAGTCAAAAAGATACGCAGTATTTT,CASSQKDTQYF,TRBJ2-3,NA,TRBV10-2,NA
TGTGCCAGCAGTAGGTTCGGGTGGGACACTGAAGCTTTCTTT,CASSRFGWDTEAFF,TRBJ1-1,NA,TRBV5-4,NA
TGCGCCAGCAGCCAAGAGCCTAGGGGCACCTACGAGCAGTACTTC,CASSQEPRGTYEQYF,TRBJ2-7,NA,TRBV4-1,NA
TGTGCCAGTAAGCCGGGAGTAGCGGGGCGCACAGATACGCAGTATTTT,CASKPGVAGRTDTQYF,TRBJ2-3,TRBD2,TRBV19,NA
TGTGCCAGCAGCGTAGAGGGGGAACGAAACACCATATATTTT,CASSVEGERNTIYF,TRBJ1-3,NA,TRBV9,NA
TGTGCCAGCAGACCCGCCCCTAGCGGGAGGGCCGATGAGCAGTTCTTC,CASRPAPSGRADEQFF,TRBJ2-1,NA,TRBV21-1,NA